The 9 T cell receptor beta chains given below trace back to one sample, sequenced in a study of blood T cell repertoires in COVID-19. Measured with immunoSEQ multiplex PCR; TCRdb has only the in-frame clones, and not every one. The sample records 350,000 to 500,000 clones, over 85% being singletons. Input material: peripheral blood. These TCRs come from a man between 18 and 29 years old with COVID-19, enrolled during active disease.

This rearrangement joins TRBV4-2 to TRBJ2-7, with 9 bases fitting TRBD2. This CDR3 has 15 amino acids. Germline CDR1 reads LGHNA; CDR2 reads YNFKEQ. The V gene end was trimmed by 0 bases and the J gene end by 4 bases; junction bases not matched to a gene: 4. CDR3 sequence reads: CASSQDALAGYEQYF. The CDR3 region has the DNA TGTGCCAGCAGCCAAGATGCCCTAGCGGGGTACGAGCAGTACTTC.

V usage is TRBV4-1 and J usage is TRBJ2-5, with D unresolved. V was trimmed by 5 bases and J by 5 bases, leaving 12 bases between them. The length of the CDR3 is 13 residues. Germline assignment: CDR1 MGHRA and CDR2 YSYEKL. The CDR3 loop reads CASSVLVGETQYF. For the CDR3, the DNA is TGCGCCAGCAGCGTCCTAGTTGGGGAGACCCAGTACTTC.

The chain employs TRBV27 and TRBJ1-1; D uncertain. Trimming cost V 3 bases and J 9 bases, with 8 bases left between them. Germline CDR1 reads MNHEY; CDR2 reads SMNVEV (reference sequence). This CDR3 is 11 amino acids long. Here the CDR3 DNA reads TGTGCCAGCAGTTTTGGGCAGAAAGCTTTCTTT. This sequence encodes CASSFGQKAFF.

V and J are TRBV24-1 and TRBJ2-1; 15 nucleotides align to TRBD2. The ends lost 4 bases at V and 8 bases at J; junction bases unmatched: 8. This CDR3 has 17 amino acids. Germline CDR1 and CDR2: KGHDR and SFDVKD. This CDR3 is CATSDPTGLAGGDEQFF. The CDR3 DNA reads TGTGCCACCAGTGACCCCACCGGACTAGCGGGAGGGGATGAGCAGTTCTTC.

This clone has just a few counts. Distinct nucleotide sequences in the sample also encode this CDR3. This chain links TRBV2 with TRBJ1-5; weak D call: TRBD1 (5 bases). Germline V lookup: CDR1 SNHLY, CDR2 FYNNEI. Trimming removed 6 bases from V and 4 bases from J, with 7 bases in between. The CDR3 sequence is 12 residues long. CDR3 nucleotides: TGTGCCAGCAGGGAGGGGAATCAGCCCCAGCATTTT. Translation: CASREGNQPQHF.

The chain couples TRBV2 to TRBJ2-5; D not certain. V was cut by 1 base and J by 14 bases, with 17 bases left in between. The CDR3 is made up of 13 amino acids. The germline V gene encodes CDR1 SNHLY and CDR2 FYNNEI. CDR3 coding DNA: TGTGCCAGCAGTGAAGTTGTGGAATCGAGACATTACTTC. It specifies CASSEVVESRHYF.

The chain carries TRBV7-9 and TRBJ2-1; 8 bases map to TRBD2. There are 15 residues in the CDR3. The germline V gene encodes CDR1 SEHNR and CDR2 FQNEAQ (reference sequence). V was clipped by 3 bases and J by 8 bases; unmatched bases: 9. Written as DNA, the CDR3 is TGTGCCAGCAGCTTCCCTAACGGGGGGGCAGATGAGCAGTTCTTC. Protein: CASSFPNGGADEQFF. Full variable domain (remainder filled in from reference TRBV7-9 and TRBJ2-1): DTGVSQNPRHKITKRGQNVTFRCDPISEHNRLYWYRQTLGQGPEFLTYFQNEAQLEKSRLLSDRFSAERPKGSFSTLEIQRTEQGDSAMYLCASSFPNGGADEQFFGPGTRLTVL.

This clone was recorded only once. The CDR3 nucleotides are TGCGCCAGCAGTCCGCGGAAGGGGCGGGGTACCGGGGAGCTGTTTTTT. Its protein product is CASSPRKGRGTGELFF. V gene TRBV10-1 combines with J gene TRBJ2-2, with D possibly being TRBD2 (6 bases). Trimming took 5 bases from V and 5 from J, leaving 18 bases between them. The CDR3 sequence is 16 residues long. Germline CDR1 WNHNN, CDR2 SYGVQD (reference sequence).

The rearrangement uses TRBV6-6 and TRBJ2-7, with 9 bases fitting TRBD2. Trimming cost V 5 bases and J 4 bases; bases outside gene matches: 12. From germline, CDR1 is MNHNY and CDR2 SVGAGI (reference sequence). The CDR3 loop spans 16 amino acids. The CDR3 DNA sequence: TGTGCCAGCAGTACCCCGGTAGCGGGAGTTGTTTACGAGCAGTACTTC. Translated, it gives CASSTPVAGVVYEQYF.